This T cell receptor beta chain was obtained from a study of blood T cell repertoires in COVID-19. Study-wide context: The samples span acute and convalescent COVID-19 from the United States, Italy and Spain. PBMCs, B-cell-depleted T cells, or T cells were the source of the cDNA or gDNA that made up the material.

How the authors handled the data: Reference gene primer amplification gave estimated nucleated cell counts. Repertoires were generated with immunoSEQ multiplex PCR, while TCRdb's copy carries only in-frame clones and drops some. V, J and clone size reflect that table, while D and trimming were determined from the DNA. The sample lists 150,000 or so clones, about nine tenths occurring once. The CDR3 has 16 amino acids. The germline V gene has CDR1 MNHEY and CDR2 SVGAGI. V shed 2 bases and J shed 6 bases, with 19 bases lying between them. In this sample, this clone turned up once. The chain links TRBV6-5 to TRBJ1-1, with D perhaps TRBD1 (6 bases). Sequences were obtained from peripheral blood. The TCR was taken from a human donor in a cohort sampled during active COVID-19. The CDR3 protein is CASSYPGGGGSSEAFF. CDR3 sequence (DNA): TGTGCCAGCAGTTACCCCGGTGGGGGCGGGTCCTCTGAAGCTTTCTTT.